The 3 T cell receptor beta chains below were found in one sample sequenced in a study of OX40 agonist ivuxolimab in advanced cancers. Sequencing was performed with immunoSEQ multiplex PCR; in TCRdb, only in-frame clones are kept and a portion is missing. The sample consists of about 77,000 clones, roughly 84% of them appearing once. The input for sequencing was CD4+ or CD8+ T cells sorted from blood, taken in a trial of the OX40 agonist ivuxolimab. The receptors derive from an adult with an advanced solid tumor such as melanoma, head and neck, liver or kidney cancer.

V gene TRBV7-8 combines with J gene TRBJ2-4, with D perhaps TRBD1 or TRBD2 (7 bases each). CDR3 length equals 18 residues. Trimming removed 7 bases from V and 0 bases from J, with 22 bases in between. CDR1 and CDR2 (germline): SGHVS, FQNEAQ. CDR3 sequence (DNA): TGTGCCAGCACCCCAAACGACAGGGCGGGGGTAGCCAAAAACATTCAGTACTTC. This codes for CASTPNDRAGVAKNIQYF.

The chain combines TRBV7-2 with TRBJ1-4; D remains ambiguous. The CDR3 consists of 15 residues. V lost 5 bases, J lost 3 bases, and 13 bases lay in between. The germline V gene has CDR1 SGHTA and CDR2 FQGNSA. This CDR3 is CASSRSRTANEKLFF. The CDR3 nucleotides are TGTGCCAGCAGCCGTTCGCGGACGGCTAATGAAAAACTGTTTTTT.

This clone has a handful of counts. The CDR3 sequence: CASLSYRGLKTQYF. The DNA for the CDR3 is TGTGCCAGCCTGTCCTACAGGGGACTGAAGACCCAGTACTTC. The rearrangement uses TRBV5-6 and TRBJ2-5; maybe TRBD1 (7 bases). Germline CDR1 is SGHDT and CDR2 is YYEEEE. The V end was cut by 7 bases, the J end by 6 bases, with 19 bases between. This CDR3 is 14 amino acids long.